A single sample is the source of the 23 T cell receptor beta chains below, sequenced in a study of beta chain features in type 1 diabetes. Study-wide results and caveats: In every one of the four CD4+ subsets, TCRB CDR3s were moderately but significantly shorter in Type 1 diabetes patients.

For these receptors, no antigen is known. Since all of the isolated RNA was reverse transcribed, expressed TCRB transcripts were what got sequenced. Sequencing used immunoSEQ multiplex PCR; TCRdb keeps in-frame clones, though not all of them. The repertoire has 250,000 to 350,000 clones, about 15% of them found once; the top ten carry approximately 0.015%. The sequenced sample consisted of naive CD4+ T cells from blood. The receptors here all came from a young man with type 1 diabetes.

This clone was counted a few times. This chain uses TRBV5-4 with TRBJ2-7, with 8 positions matching TRBD2. V was clipped by 0 bases and J by 2 bases; unmatched bases: 1. The CDR3 loop spans 14 amino acids. The germline CDR1 and CDR2 sequences are SGHNT and YYREEE (reference sequence). DNA of the CDR3: TGTGCCAGCAGCTTGGCCGGGGGGGCCTACGAGCAGTACTTC. It encodes CASSLAGGAYEQYF.

This clone has only a few counts. V is TRBV5-6 and J is TRBJ1-4, with D unclear. The CDR3 loop spans 11 amino acids. Germline V gene lookup returns CDR1 SGHDT and CDR2 YYEEEE. V was trimmed by 3 bases and J by 5 bases, leaving 2 bases between them. This CDR3 reads CASSSNEKLFF. As DNA, the CDR3 is TGTGCCAGCAGCTCGAATGAAAAACTGTTTTTT.

The chain employs TRBV4-2 and TRBJ2-7; 9 bases fit TRBD2. From germline, CDR1 is LGHNA and CDR2 YNFKEQ. This CDR3 comprises 15 residues. The J segment lost 2 bases and the V segment lost 1 base, leaving 3 bases of the junction unmatched. The CDR3 bases are TGTGCCAGCAGCCAAGCTGCGGGAGGGCCCTACGAGCAGTACTTC. Protein sequence: CASSQAAGGPYEQYF.

V gene TRBV4-1 combines with J gene TRBJ2-1, with 11 bases lining up with TRBD2. CDR3 length equals 17 residues. Germline trimming cut 0 bases from V and 10 bases from J; bases unmatched to any gene: 11. The germline V gene encodes CDR1 MGHRA and CDR2 YSYEKL. CDR3 DNA: TGCGCCAGCAGCCAAGAAGCAGTAGCGGGGGGGCCTGGAGAGCAGTTCTTC. This sequence encodes CASSQEAVAGGPGEQFF.

Comment on this clone: Other nucleotide sequences in the sample specify the same CDR3. J is TRBJ2-5 and V is TRBV7-2, with 14 bases matching TRBD2. The CDR3 is 16 residues long. Germline CDR1 SGHTA, CDR2 FQGNSA. J was trimmed by 2 bases and V by 1 base; bases with no gene match: 0. The CDR3 region has the DNA TGTGCCAGCAGCTTAGGACTAGCGGGAGGGCAAGAGACCCAGTACTTC. Amino acid sequence: CASSLGLAGGQETQYF.

Concerning this clone: Other DNA sequences of this sample code for an identical CDR3. The V gene is TRBV30, the J gene TRBJ2-1, with D perhaps matching TRBD1 (6 bases). V lost 2 bases and J lost 9, with 11 bases in between. Germline-derived CDR1 and CDR2 are GTSNPN and SVGIG (reference sequence). The CDR3 covers 12 residues. The CDR3: CAWSTRGGEQFF. For the CDR3, the DNA is TGTGCCTGGAGTACTAGAGGGGGTGAGCAGTTCTTC.

The table lists this clone with a few counts. V gene TRBV18 combines with J gene TRBJ2-7; perhaps TRBD1 as D (5 bases). Trimming pared 3 bases from V and 5 bases from J, leaving 14 bases between. The CDR3 has 14 residues. Per germline, CDR1 KGHSH and CDR2 LQKENI. The CDR3 loop is CASSPGLGRHEQYF. The CDR3 DNA sequence: TGTGCCAGCTCACCGGGGCTGGGCAGGCACGAGCAGTACTTC.

The chain couples TRBV19 to TRBJ2-3, with 9 bases identical to TRBD1. Germline V gene data show CDR1 as LNHDA and CDR2 as SQIVND (reference sequence). V shed 0 bases and J 7 bases; nucleotides not matched to a gene: 5. The CDR3 length is 15 residues. CDR3 bases: TGTGCCAGTAGTATAGAAGGACAGGGGTCAAATACGCAGTATTTT. Translated: CASSIEGQGSNTQYF.

The rearrangement links TRBV10-2 to TRBJ2-7; a possible D gene is TRBD2 (6 bases). Per the germline V gene, CDR1 is WSHSY and CDR2 is SAAADI. This CDR3 has 16 amino acids. Deletions cut 1 base from V and 0 bases from J, with 13 bases between. The CDR3 region has the DNA TGCGCCAGCAGTGAGTTGGGTAGCGGCTTCTCCTACGAGCAGTACTTC. It codes for CASSELGSGFSYEQYF.

The V gene is TRBV30, the J gene TRBJ2-1; 7 nucleotides line up with TRBD1. The CDR3 runs 16 residues. Per the germline V gene, CDR1 is GTSNPN and CDR2 is SVGIG (reference sequence). The V gene end was trimmed by 2 bases and the J gene end by 15 bases; junction bases not matched to a gene: 22. CDR3 bases: TGTGCCTGGAGTCTTACAGGGGTTTATTATCGTCGTCGTACGTTCTTC. Translating gives CAWSLTGVYYRRRTFF.

This clone was counted only a few times. The J gene is TRBJ2-7, the V gene TRBV28; perhaps TRBD1 as D (5 bases). Germline values: CDR1 MDHEN, CDR2 SYDVKM. Deletions cut 2 bases from V and 3 bases from J, with 11 bases between. This CDR3 comprises 14 residues. Written as DNA, the CDR3 is TGTGCCAGCAGTTTACTCCAGGGAAGCTACGAGCAGTACTTC. Translated, it gives CASSLLQGSYEQYF.

The table lists this clone with a few counts. Other DNA sequences of this sample code for an identical CDR3. The chain uses TRBV7-2 and TRBJ2-1; D not certain. Trimming left V 5 bases short and J 4 bases short, with 3 bases between. Germline CDR1 is SGHTA and CDR2 is FQGNSA. The CDR3 has 11 amino acids. The CDR3 sequence: CASSRYNEQFF. Here the CDR3 DNA reads TGTGCCAGCAGCCGTTACAATGAGCAGTTCTTC.

This clone was seen only a few times. This chain uses TRBV19 with TRBJ1-2; 10 bases are shared with TRBD1. Germline-derived CDR1 and CDR2 are LNHDA and SQIVND (reference sequence). With V trimmed by 3 bases and J by 4 bases, 5 bases remained unmatched. This CDR3 has 15 residues. The CDR3 protein is CASSITGTGVYGYTF. The CDR3 nucleotides are TGTGCCAGTAGTATTACCGGGACAGGGGTCTATGGCTACACCTTC.

The rearrangement links TRBV29-1 to TRBJ1-2, with D unresolved. Germline CDR1 reads SQVTM; CDR2 reads ANQGSEA. This CDR3 contains 14 residues. V lost 4 bases and J 1 base, leaving 13 bases between the germline ends. Written as DNA, the CDR3 is TGCAGCGTTGCAGCCGACGGACTTAACTATGGCTACACCTTC. This encodes CSVAADGLNYGYTF.

This clone has a handful of counts. The chain employs TRBV30 and TRBJ1-2; D gene unclear. CDR3 length: 15 amino acids. Germline V gene lookup returns CDR1 GTSNPN and CDR2 SVGIG (reference sequence). V was clipped by 2 bases and J by 5 bases, with 18 bases between them. This chain's CDR3 is CAWSSGPGREYGYTF. CDR3 coding DNA: TGTGCCTGGAGTTCTGGTCCTGGTAGAGAATATGGCTACACCTTC.

This clone was seen a single time. The chain couples TRBV28 to TRBJ1-2; TRBD1 matches 9 bases. The CDR3 has 15 amino acids. The ends lost 6 bases at V and 4 bases at J; junction bases unmatched: 9. Per germline, CDR1 MDHEN and CDR2 SYDVKM. The CDR3 here is CASRSRQGGGYGYTF. The CDR3 DNA reads as TGTGCCAGCAGGTCCCGACAGGGGGGTGGCTATGGCTACACCTTC.

The chain employs TRBV7-9 and TRBJ2-7; D may be TRBD1 (6 bases). V was shortened by 7 bases and J by 13 bases, with 20 bases between the two germline ends. CDR3 length: 12 amino acids. The germline V gene has CDR1 SEHNR and CDR2 FQNEAQ (reference sequence). In DNA, the CDR3 is TGTGCCAGCACTCTACAGGGATACTCTACTTACTTC. It translates to CASTLQGYSTYF.

This clone came up a few times. The rearrangement uses TRBV10-3 and TRBJ1-2; perhaps TRBD1 as D (6 bases). Germline loops: CDR1 ENHRY, CDR2 SYGVKD. V lost 3 bases, J lost 5 bases, and 13 bases lay in between. The CDR3 consists of 14 residues. As DNA, the CDR3 is TGTGCCATCAGTGACCTACAGGGTGAATATGGCTACACCTTC. This translates into CAISDLQGEYGYTF.

This clone has a handful of counts. The chain carries TRBV7-9 and TRBJ2-3; D might be TRBD1 (6 bases). The ends were cut back, 6 bases at V and 0 bases at J, with 13 bases in the middle. This CDR3 has 15 residues. Germline values: CDR1 SEHNR, CDR2 FQNEAQ (reference sequence). The CDR3 sequence: CASSFGTSSTDTQYF. The CDR3 bases are TGTGCCAGCAGTTTCGGGACATCTAGCACAGATACGCAGTATTTT.

V is TRBV5-1 and J is TRBJ2-3, with 7 bases aligning to TRBD2. The CDR3 has 14 amino acids. J lost 3 bases, V lost 4 bases, and 5 bases had no gene match. Germline CDR1 is SGHRS and CDR2 is YFSETQ. The CDR3 region is CASSPGGGTDTQYF. CDR3 DNA sequence: TGCGCCAGCAGCCCTGGGGGGGGAACAGATACGCAGTATTTT.

This clone was picked up a small number of times. This chain links TRBV5-1 with TRBJ2-6; D uncertain. Trimming took off 4 bases at V and 2 bases at J, with 7 bases between the two ends. Germline V gene data show CDR1 as SGHRS and CDR2 as YFSETQ. The CDR3 runs 14 residues. The CDR3 DNA follows: TGCGCCAGCAGCCCGGGTCCTGGGGCCAACGTCCTGACTTTC. It encodes CASSPGPGANVLTF.

The chain joins TRBV29-1 to TRBJ2-5; tentative D call: TRBD1 (6 bases). Germline CDR1 is SQVTM and CDR2 is ANQGSEA. The ends were cut back, 5 bases at V and 2 bases at J, with 15 bases in the middle. The CDR3 extends over 14 amino acids. The CDR3 DNA reads TGCAGCGTTCCATCTAGGGGGTCTCAAGAGACCCAGTACTTC. Amino acids: CSVPSRGSQETQYF. Drawing the rest from reference TRBV29-1 and TRBJ2-5, the complete variable domain is SAVISQKPSRDICQRGTSLTIQCQVDSQVTMMFWYRQQPGQSLTLIATANQGSEATYESGFVIDKFPISRPNLTFSTLTVSNMSPEDSSIYLCSVPSRGSQETQYFGPGTRLLVL.

This chain connects TRBV4-3 to TRBJ1-4, with TRBD1 matching 7 bases. Trimming took 1 base from V and 9 from J; bases not matched to a gene: 8. CDR1 LGHNA and CDR2 YSLEER come from the germline V gene. The length of the CDR3 is 15 residues. The CDR3 nucleotides read TGCGCCAGCAGCCAAGTCCCCCAGGGGGGTAAAAAACTGTTTTTT. Translated, it gives CASSQVPQGGKKLFF.